This entry features one T cell receptor (beta chain) sequence. Assay: immunoSEQ multiplex PCR; the TCRdb copy retains only in-frame clones and omits some. The repertoire consists of 50,000 or so clones, with 91% occurring once and the leading ten covering roughly 0.48%. The CDR3 totals 15 residues. V lost 4 bases to trimming and J lost 3 bases; unmatched junction nucleotides: 4. Germline loops: CDR1 SGDLS, CDR2 YYNGEE. These data come from a study of T cell changes during pregnancy in multiple sclerosis. The input for sequencing was CD4+ T cells from peripheral blood mononuclear cells, taken after pregnancy. This TCR derives from a female donor in good health, enrolled as a control in a pregnancy study. The rearrangement links TRBV9 to TRBJ1-4; TRBD1 matches 9 bases. DNA of the CDR3: TGTGCCAGCAGCACGGGACAGGGTCCTAATGAAAAACTGTTTTTT. It encodes CASSTGQGPNEKLFF.